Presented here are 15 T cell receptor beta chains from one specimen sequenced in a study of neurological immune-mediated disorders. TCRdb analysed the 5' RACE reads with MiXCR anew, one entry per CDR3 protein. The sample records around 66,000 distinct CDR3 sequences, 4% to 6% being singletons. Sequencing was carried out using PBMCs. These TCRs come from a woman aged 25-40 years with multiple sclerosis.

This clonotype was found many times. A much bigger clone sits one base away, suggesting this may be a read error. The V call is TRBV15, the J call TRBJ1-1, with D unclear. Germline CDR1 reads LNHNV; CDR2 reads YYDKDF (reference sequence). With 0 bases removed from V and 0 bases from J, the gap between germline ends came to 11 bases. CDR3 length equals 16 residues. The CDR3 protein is CATSRDSVQMNTEAFF. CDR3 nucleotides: TGTGCCACCAGCAGAGATAGTGTACAGATGAACACTGAAGCTTTCTTT.

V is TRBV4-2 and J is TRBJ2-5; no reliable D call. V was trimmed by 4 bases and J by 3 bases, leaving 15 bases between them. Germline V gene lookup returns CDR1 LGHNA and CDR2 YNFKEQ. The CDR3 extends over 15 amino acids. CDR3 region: CASSPDEWKKETQYF. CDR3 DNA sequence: TGTGCCAGCAGCCCCGACGAATGGAAGAAAGAGACCCAGTACTTC.

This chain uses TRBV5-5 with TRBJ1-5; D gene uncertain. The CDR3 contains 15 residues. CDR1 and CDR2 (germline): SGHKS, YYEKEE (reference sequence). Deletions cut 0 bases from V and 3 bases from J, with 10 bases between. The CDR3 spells CASSLAASYNQPQHF. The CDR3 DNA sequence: TGTGCCAGCAGCTTGGCCGCCAGCTACAATCAGCCCCAGCATTTT.

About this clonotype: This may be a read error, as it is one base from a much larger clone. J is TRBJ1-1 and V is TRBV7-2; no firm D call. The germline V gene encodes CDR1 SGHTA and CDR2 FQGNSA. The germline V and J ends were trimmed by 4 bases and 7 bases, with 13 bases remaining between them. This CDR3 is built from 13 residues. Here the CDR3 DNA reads TGTGCCAGCAGCTCCGAAAGGCGAAATGAAGCTTTCTTT. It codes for CASSSERRNEAFF.

CDR3 sequence: CASRPTPPTGTPPSRNQPQHF. CDR3 DNA: TGTGCAAGTCGCCCTACCCCACCGACAGGAACCCCGCCTTCGCGCAATCAGCCCCAGCATTTT. This chain uses TRBV12-2 with TRBJ1-5; the table's D call, TRBD1, was not checked against the DNA. TRBV12-2 is a pseudogene. This CDR3 is 21 amino acids long.

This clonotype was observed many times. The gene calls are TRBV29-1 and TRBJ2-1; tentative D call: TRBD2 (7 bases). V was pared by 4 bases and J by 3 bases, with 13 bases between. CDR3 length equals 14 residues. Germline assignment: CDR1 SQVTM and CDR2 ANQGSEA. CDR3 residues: CSVVWGGHYNEQFF. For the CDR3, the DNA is TGCAGCGTTGTGTGGGGGGGCCACTACAATGAGCAGTTCTTC.

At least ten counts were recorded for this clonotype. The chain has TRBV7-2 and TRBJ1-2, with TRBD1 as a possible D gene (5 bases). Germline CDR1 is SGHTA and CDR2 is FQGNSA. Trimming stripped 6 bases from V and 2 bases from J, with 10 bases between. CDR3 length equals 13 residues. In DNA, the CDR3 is TGTGCCAGCAGACCCGGGACCAACTATGGCTACACCTTC. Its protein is CASRPGTNYGYTF.

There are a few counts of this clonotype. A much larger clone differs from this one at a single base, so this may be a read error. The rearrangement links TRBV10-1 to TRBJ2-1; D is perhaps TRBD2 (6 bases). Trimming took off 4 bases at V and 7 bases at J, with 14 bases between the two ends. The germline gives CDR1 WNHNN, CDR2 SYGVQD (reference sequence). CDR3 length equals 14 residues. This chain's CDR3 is CASSAAGDRNEQFF. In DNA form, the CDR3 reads TGCGCCAGCAGTGCAGCGGGCGATCGTAATGAGCAGTTCTTC.

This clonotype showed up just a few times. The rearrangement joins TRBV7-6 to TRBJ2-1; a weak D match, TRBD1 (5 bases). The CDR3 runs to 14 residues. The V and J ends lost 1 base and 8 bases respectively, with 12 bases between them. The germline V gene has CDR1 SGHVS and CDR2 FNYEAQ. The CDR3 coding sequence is TGTGCCAGCAGCTTAGGACAGTTGCACGATGAGCAGTTCTTC. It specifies CASSLGQLHDEQFF.

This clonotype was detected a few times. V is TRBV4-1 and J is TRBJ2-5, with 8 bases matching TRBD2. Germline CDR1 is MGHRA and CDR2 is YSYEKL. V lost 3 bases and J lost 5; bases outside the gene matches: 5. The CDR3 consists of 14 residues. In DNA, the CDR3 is TGCGCCAGCAGCCATCCGGGGGGGCCGGAGACCCAGTACTTC. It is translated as CASSHPGGPETQYF.

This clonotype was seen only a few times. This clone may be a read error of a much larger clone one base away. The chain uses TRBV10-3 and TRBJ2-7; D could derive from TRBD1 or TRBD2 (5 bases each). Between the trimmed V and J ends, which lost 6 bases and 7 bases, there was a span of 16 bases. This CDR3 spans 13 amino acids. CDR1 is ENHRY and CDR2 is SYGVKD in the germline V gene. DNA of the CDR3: TGTGCCATCAGAAGGGACGAGAGCAGAGAGCAGTACTTC. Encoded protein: CAIRRDESREQYF.

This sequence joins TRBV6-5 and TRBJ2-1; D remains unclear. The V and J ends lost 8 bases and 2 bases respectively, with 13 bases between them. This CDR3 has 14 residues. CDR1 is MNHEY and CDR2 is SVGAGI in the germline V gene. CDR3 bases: TGTGCCAGCGGGCCCTACGAAACCTACAATGAGCAGTTCTTC. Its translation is CASGPYETYNEQFF.

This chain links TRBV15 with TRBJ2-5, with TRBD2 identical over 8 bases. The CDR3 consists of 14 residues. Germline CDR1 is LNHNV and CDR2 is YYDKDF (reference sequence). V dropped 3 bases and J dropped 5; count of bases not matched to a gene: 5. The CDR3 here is CATSSRGGRETQYF. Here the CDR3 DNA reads TGTGCCACCAGCAGCCGGGGGGGCCGGGAGACCCAGTACTTC.

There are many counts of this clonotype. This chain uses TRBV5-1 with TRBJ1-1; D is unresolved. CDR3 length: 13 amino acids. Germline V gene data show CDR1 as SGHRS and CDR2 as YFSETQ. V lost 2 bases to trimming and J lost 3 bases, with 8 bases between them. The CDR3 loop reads CASSFSRDTEAFF. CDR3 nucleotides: TGCGCCAGCAGCTTCAGTCGGGACACTGAAGCTTTCTTT.

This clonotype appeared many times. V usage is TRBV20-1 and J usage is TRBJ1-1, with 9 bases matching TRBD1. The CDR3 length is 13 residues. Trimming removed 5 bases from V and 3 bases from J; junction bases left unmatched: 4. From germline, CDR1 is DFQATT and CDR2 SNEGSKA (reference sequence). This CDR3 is CSAGTGWDTEAFF. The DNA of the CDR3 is TGCAGTGCTGGGACAGGGTGGGACACTGAAGCTTTCTTT.